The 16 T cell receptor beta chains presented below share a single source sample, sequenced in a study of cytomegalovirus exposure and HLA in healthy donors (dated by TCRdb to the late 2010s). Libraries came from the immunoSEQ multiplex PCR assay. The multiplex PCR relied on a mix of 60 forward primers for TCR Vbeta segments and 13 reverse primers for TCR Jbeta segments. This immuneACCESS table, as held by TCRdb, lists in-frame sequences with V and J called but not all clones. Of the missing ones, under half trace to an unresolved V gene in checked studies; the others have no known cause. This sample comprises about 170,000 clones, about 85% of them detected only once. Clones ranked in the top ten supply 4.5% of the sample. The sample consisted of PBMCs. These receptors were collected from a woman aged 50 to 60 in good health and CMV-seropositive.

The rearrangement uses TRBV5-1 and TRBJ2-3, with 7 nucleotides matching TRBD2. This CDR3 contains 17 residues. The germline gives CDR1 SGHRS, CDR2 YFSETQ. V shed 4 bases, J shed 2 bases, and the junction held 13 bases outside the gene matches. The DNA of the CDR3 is TGCGCCAGCAGCCTGGGGGGGAAGCGGGGAGCCACAGATACGCAGTATTTT. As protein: CASSLGGKRGATDTQYF. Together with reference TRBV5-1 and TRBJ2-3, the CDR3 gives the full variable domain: KAGVTQTPRYLIKTRGQQVTLSCSPISGHRSVSWYQQTPGQGLQFLFEYFSETQRNKGNFPGRFSGRQFSNSRSEMNVSTLELGDSALYLCASSLGGKRGATDTQYFGPGTRLTVL.

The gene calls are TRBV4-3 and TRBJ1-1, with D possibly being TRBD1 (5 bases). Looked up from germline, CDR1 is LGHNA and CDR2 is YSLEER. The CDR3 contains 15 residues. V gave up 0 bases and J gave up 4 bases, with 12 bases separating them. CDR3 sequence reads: CASSQDPQGITEAFF. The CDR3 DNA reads TGCGCCAGCAGCCAAGATCCGCAGGGTATCACTGAAGCTTTCTTT.

In DNA form, the CDR3 reads TGTGCCAGCAGCCTCGAACAGAGGCAGTATTTT. This translates into CASSLEQRQYF. The chain carries TRBV5-4 and TRBJ2-3; D gene ambiguous. The germline V gene has CDR1 SGHNT and CDR2 YYREEE (reference sequence). This CDR3 is 11 amino acids long. V gave up 4 bases and J gave up 11 bases, with 11 bases separating them.

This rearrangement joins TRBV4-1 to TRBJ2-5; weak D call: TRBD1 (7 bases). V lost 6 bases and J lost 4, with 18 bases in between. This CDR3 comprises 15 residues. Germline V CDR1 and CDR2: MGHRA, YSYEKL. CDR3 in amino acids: CASRSLTGRRETQYF. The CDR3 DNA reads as TGCGCCAGCAGATCCCTGACAGGGAGGCGAGAGACCCAGTACTTC.

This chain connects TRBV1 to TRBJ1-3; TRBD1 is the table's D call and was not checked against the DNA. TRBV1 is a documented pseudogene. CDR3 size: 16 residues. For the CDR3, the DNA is TGCACCAGCAGCGGACAGGGCGCGTCCTCTGGAAACACCATATATTTT. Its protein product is CTSSGQGASSGNTIYF.

The chain's CDR3 is CASSPPESNEQFF. The CDR3 coding sequence is TGTGCCAGCAGCCCCCCCGAGAGCAATGAGCAGTTCTTC. The chain combines TRBV7-2 with TRBJ2-1, with no clear D. Trimming took off 5 bases at V and 6 bases at J, with 11 bases between the two ends. The CDR3 covers 13 residues. Germline V gene lookup returns CDR1 SGHTA and CDR2 FQGNSA.

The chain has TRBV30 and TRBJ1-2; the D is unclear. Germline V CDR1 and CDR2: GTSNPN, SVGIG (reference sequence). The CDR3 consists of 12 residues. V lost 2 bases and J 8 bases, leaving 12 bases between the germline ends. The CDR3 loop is CAWSPRRRGYTF. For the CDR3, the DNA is TGTGCCTGGAGTCCCAGGAGGCGCGGCTACACCTTC.

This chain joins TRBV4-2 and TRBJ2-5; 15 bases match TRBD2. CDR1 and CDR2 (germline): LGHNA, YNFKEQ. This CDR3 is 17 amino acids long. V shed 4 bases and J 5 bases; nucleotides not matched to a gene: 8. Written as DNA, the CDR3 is TGTGCCAGCAGCCCAGGACTAGCGGGGGGGTACGGGGAGACCCAGTACTTC. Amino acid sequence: CASSPGLAGGYGETQYF.

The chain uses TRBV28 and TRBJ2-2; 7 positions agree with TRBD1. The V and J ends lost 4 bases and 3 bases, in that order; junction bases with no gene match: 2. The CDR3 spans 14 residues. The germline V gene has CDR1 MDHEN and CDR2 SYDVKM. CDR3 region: CASSSGQYTGELFF. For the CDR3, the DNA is TGTGCCAGCAGTTCGGGACAGTACACCGGGGAGCTGTTTTTT.

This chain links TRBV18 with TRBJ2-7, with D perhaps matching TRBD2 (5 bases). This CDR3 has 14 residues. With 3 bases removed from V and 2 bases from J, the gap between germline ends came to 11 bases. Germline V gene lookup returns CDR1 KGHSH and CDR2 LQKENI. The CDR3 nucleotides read TGTGCCAGCTCACCGGGCGGGCGTCCCTACGAGCAGTACTTC. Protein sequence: CASSPGGRPYEQYF.

The CDR3 region has the DNA TGCGCCAGCAGCCAAGACGCACAGGGCTACGGCTACACCTTC. Translating it yields CASSQDAQGYGYTF. This chain joins TRBV4-1 and TRBJ1-2, with D possibly matching TRBD1 (6 bases). The V gene's germline CDR1 is MGHRA and CDR2 YSYEKL. V dropped 0 bases and J dropped 8 bases, with 13 bases sitting between them. The CDR3 consists of 14 residues.

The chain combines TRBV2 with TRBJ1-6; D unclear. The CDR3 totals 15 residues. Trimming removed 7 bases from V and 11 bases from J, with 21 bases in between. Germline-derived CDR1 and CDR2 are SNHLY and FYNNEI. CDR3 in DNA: TGTGCCAGCACATATATTCGGCAGGCATCCCCACCCCTCCACTTT. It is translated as CASTYIRQASPPLHF.

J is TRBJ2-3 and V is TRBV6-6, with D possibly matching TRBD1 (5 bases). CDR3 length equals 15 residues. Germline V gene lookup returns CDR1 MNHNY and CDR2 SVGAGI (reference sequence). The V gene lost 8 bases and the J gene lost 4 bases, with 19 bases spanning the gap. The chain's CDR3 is CASVGRLPPADTQYF. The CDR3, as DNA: TGTGCCAGCGTGGGGCGACTTCCCCCCGCAGATACGCAGTATTTT.

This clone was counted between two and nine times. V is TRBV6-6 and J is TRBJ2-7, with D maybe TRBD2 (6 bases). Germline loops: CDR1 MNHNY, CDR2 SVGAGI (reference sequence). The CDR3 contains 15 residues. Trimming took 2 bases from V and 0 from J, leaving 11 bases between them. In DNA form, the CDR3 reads TGTGCCAGCAGTTACGGTCCCGGGAGCTCCTACGAGCAGTACTTC. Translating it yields CASSYGPGSSYEQYF.

CDR3 sequence (DNA): TGTGCCAGCAGCTTGGGAATAGCGGGGGGGCGAAGCTCCCAGTACTTC. This encodes CASSLGIAGGRSSQYF. The rearrangement joins TRBV7-2 to TRBJ2-5; 11 bases align to TRBD2. This CDR3 is built from 16 residues. Germline-derived CDR1 and CDR2 are SGHTA and FQGNSA. V was pared by 3 bases and J by 9 bases, with 12 bases of the junction left unmatched.

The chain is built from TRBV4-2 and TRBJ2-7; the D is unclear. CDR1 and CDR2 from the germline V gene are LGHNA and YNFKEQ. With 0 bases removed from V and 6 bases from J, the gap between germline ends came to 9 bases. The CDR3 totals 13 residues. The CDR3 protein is CASSQESSREQYF. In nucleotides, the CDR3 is TGTGCCAGCAGCCAAGAAAGCTCACGCGAGCAGTACTTC.